The entry below gives a single T cell receptor (beta chain) sequence along with its context. Antigen: not known. A quantity of 0.5 to 1 ug RNA underwent reverse transcription using random hexamers. The CDR3 of TCR beta was amplified by immunoSEQ multiplex PCR across 54 Vbeta and 13 Jbeta. Each CDR3 protein gets one entry after TCRdb re-called the immunoSEQ multiplex PCR reads with MiXCR. The table lists under 550,000 distinct CDR3 sequences, approximately 85% of them singletons, with under 0.15% in the top ten. The V gene end was trimmed by 1 base and the J gene end by 5 bases; junction bases not matched to a gene: 9. From germline, CDR1 is DFQATT and CDR2 SNEGSKA (reference sequence). CDR3 length: 16 residues. CD8+ and CD4+ T cells taken from blood had their TCR beta sequenced. Isolation of CD8+ and CD4+ T cells was performed negatively, whereas enrichment of TEMRA cells was done by FACS. The record originates from a study of CD8 T cells in Susac syndrome. General study points: As the study acknowledged, the number of individuals in its TCR sequencing and HLA analysis was relatively small.

Input material: CD8+ T cells from PBMCs. The chain couples TRBV20-1 to TRBJ2-3; 10 bases map to TRBD2. The TCR was taken from a human donor with multiple sclerosis. Here the CDR3 DNA reads TGCAGTGCTAGAGTAGAGCGGGAGGGCCGAATAGATACGCAGTATTTT. It is translated as CSARVEREGRIDTQYF.